The 14 T cell receptor beta chains below all came from one sample that was sequenced in a study of follicular helper T cells after annual influenza vaccination. Regarding time point: 2014-2015 season, 7 days after vaccination. The table came from immunoSEQ multiplex PCR; TCRdb's copy has only in-frame clones and leaves some out. The data show around 10,000 clones, roughly 80% seen once. The sample was CXCR5+ CD38- circulating T follicular helper cells from blood, taken 7 days after influenza vaccination. Noted subset: circulating Tfh, non-naive CD4+CXCR5+PD-1+ (ICOS+CD38+ or ICOS-CD38-). The receptor source for this set is an adult who received the influenza vaccine.

V gene TRBV28 combines with J gene TRBJ2-1; D not resolved. The CDR3 has 15 residues. Trimming removed 7 bases at V and 2 bases at J, with 15 bases between. Germline V CDR1 and CDR2: MDHEN, SYDVKM. The CDR3, as DNA: TGTGCCAGCAAAAAGGGCAGCAAAACCTACAATGAGCAGTTCTTC. As protein: CASKKGSKTYNEQFF.

The chain links TRBV6-6 to TRBJ2-5, with TRBD2 identical over 12 bases. CDR1 MNHNY and CDR2 SVGAGI come from the germline V gene (reference sequence). The CDR3 extends over 13 amino acids. The DNA of the CDR3 is TGTCACGCTAGCGGGGGGGCCGGAGAGACCCAGTACTTC. It codes for CHASGGAGETQYF.

This clone showed up just a few times. V usage is TRBV19 and J usage is TRBJ2-7, with D tentatively TRBD1 (5 bases). Germline V gives CDR1 LNHDA, CDR2 SQIVND (reference sequence). This CDR3 contains 12 residues. V shed 7 bases and J shed 3 bases, with 10 bases lying between them. The CDR3 here is CASMAGNYEQYF. CDR3 coding DNA: TGTGCCAGTATGGCAGGGAACTACGAGCAGTACTTC. The full variable domain, in which reference TRBV19 and TRBJ2-7 provide the parts outside the CDR3, is DGGITQSPKYLFRKEGQNVTLSCEQNLNHDAMYWYRQDPGQGLRLIYYSQIVNDFQKGDIAEGYSVSREKKESFPLTVTSAQKNPTAFYLCASMAGNYEQYFGPGTRLTVT.

The chain combines TRBV18 with TRBJ2-6; D unclear. Between the trimmed V and J ends, which lost 1 base and 2 bases, there was a span of 9 bases. The CDR3 is made up of 16 amino acids. Looked up from germline, CDR1 is KGHSH and CDR2 is LQKENI. The CDR3 DNA is TGTGCCAGCTCACCACTGAAGGGCACTGGGGCCAACGTCCTGACTTTC. The encoded protein is CASSPLKGTGANVLTF.

This clone was seen a single time. The chain links TRBV5-1 to TRBJ2-7, with 10 bases aligning to TRBD1. Unmatched junction bases numbered 7, after V lost 1 base and J lost 6 bases. The germline gives CDR1 SGHRS, CDR2 YFSETQ. The CDR3 is 15 residues long. The CDR3 sequence: CASSLTRQGAREQYF. CDR3 in DNA: TGCGCCAGCAGCTTGACCCGACAGGGGGCGCGCGAGCAGTACTTC.

The CDR3 coding sequence is TGTGCCAGCAGCTTGGGAGTCGGGGGGAACACTGAAGCTTTCTTT. This encodes CASSLGVGGNTEAFF. The V call is TRBV5-5, the J call TRBJ1-1; D might be TRBD1 (5 bases). The CDR3 loop spans 15 amino acids. V was cut by 0 bases and J by 1 base, with 10 bases left in between. Germline V gene data show CDR1 as SGHKS and CDR2 as YYEKEE (reference sequence).

This sequence joins TRBV18 and TRBJ1-2; 7 nucleotides align to TRBD1. The V segment lost 5 bases and the J segment 4 bases; nucleotides outside the gene matches: 10. The germline V gene has CDR1 KGHSH and CDR2 LQKENI. CDR3 length: 15 amino acids. The CDR3 reads CASSYTGAPSYGYTF. The CDR3 DNA reads as TGTGCCAGCTCATATACAGGGGCCCCTAGCTATGGCTACACCTTC.

J is TRBJ2-3 and V is TRBV6-5; unclear D gene. V was trimmed by 5 bases and J by 2 bases, leaving 11 bases between them. The CDR3 length is 14 residues. CDR1 is MNHEY, CDR2 SVGAGI, per germline. CDR3 sequence reads: CASSASPFTDTQYF. The CDR3, as DNA: TGTGCCAGCAGTGCAAGCCCGTTCACAGATACGCAGTATTTT.

This chain connects TRBV5-4 to TRBJ2-3; D unclear. The V end lost 5 bases, the J end lost 0 bases, and 7 bases lay between the germline ends. This CDR3 is built from 13 residues. CDR1 is SGHNT, CDR2 YYREEE, per germline (reference sequence). The CDR3 is CASRTGSTDTQYF. The CDR3 coding sequence is TGTGCCAGCAGGACGGGTAGCACAGATACGCAGTATTTT.

The V gene is TRBV27, the J gene TRBJ2-3; 7 bases align to TRBD1. Germline-derived CDR1 and CDR2 are MNHEY and SMNVEV (reference sequence). The CDR3 runs 18 residues. With V trimmed by 2 bases and J by 0 bases, 11 bases remained unmatched. CDR3 in DNA: TGTGCCAGCAGTTTAAAGGGGGCTTTTCGGAGTAGCACAGATACGCAGTATTTT. Its translation is CASSLKGAFRSSTDTQYF.

V usage is TRBV18 and J usage is TRBJ2-5, with a tentative D call TRBD2 (6 bases). The CDR3 extends over 14 amino acids. CDR1 and CDR2 (germline): KGHSH, LQKENI. V was pared by 3 bases and J by 10 bases, with 18 bases between. In nucleotides, the CDR3 is TGTGCCAGCTCACCGGCGGGCGGCACGCGGGACCAGTACTTC. Translation gives CASSPAGGTRDQYF. The full variable domain, with the rest looked up from reference TRBV18 and TRBJ2-5, is NAGVMQNPRHLVRRRGQEARLRCSPMKGHSHVYWYRQLPEEGLKFMVYLQKENIIDESGMPKERFSAEFPKEGPSILRIQQVVRGDSAAYFCASSPAGGTRDQYFGPGTRLLVL.

The chain employs TRBV28 and TRBJ1-4; D uncertain. Trimming took 5 bases from V and 10 from J, leaving 14 bases between them. The CDR3 runs 13 residues. From germline, CDR1 is MDHEN and CDR2 SYDVKM. The CDR3, as DNA: TGTGCCAGCAGTCTTCACGTTGACACAAAACTGTTTTTT. As protein: CASSLHVDTKLFF.

The chain has TRBV4-2 and TRBJ2-6; D call uncertain. The CDR3 totals 19 residues. Per germline, CDR1 LGHNA and CDR2 YNFKEQ. V was clipped by 4 bases and J by 5 bases, with 24 bases between them. The CDR3 bases are TGTGCCAGCAGCCTATACGACAAAGGTTACAAAAGTCGGGCCAACGTCCTGACTTTC. It translates to CASSLYDKGYKSRANVLTF.

This clone has more than one count but fewer than ten. The V gene is TRBV25-1, the J gene TRBJ1-2; 9 positions agree with TRBD1. Trimming removed 3 bases from V and 7 bases from J; junction bases left unmatched: 6. Germline-derived CDR1 and CDR2 are MGHDK and SYGVNS. The CDR3 consists of 14 residues. This chain's CDR3 is CASSETGGSSGYTF. The DNA of the CDR3 is TGTGCCAGCAGTGAGACAGGGGGATCCAGTGGCTACACCTTC.